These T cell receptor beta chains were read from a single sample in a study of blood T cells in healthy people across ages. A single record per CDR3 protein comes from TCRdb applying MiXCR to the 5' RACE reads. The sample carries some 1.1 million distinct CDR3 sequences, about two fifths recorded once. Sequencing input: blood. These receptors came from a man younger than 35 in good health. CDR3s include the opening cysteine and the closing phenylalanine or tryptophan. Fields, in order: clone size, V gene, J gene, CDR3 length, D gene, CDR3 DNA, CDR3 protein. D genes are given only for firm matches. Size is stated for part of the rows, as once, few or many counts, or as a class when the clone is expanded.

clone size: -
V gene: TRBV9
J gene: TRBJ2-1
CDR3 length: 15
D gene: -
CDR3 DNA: TGTGCCAGCAGCCCTTTCGGGGGGCCTGGAAATGAGCAGTTCTTC
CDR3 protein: CASSPFGGPGNEQFF

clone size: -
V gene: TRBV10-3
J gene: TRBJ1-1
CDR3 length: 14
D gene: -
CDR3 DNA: TGTGCCATCAGTGATTACAAGGGAGACACTGAAGCTTTCTTT
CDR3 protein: CAISDYKGDTEAFF

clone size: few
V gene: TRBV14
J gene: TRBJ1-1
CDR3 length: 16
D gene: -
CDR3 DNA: TGTGCCAGCAGCCCCACACCCACAGGTTTGAACACTGAAGCTTTCTTT
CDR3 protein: CASSPTPTGLNTEAFF

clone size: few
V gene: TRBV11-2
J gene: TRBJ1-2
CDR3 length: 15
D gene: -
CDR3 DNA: TGTGCCAGCAGCCCCCCGGACAGTTTCAACTATGGCTACACCTTC
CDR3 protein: CASSPPDSFNYGYTF

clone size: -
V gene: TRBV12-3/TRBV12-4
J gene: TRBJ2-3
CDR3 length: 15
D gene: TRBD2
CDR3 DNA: TGTGCCAACAGTGGACTAGCGGGGGACACAGATACGCAGTATTTT
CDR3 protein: CANSGLAGDTDTQYF

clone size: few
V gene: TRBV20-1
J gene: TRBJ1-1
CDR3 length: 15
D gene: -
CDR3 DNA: TGCAGTGCTAGAGTGCCAGGCGGAATGAACACTGAAGCTTTCTTT
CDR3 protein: CSARVPGGMNTEAFF

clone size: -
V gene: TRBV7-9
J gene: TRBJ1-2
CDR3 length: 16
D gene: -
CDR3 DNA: TGTGCCAGCAGCTTACCCCTCGGGGGGACGATCGGTGGCTACACCTTC
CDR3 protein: CASSLPLGGTIGGYTF

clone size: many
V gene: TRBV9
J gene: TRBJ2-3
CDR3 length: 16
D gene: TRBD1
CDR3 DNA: TGTGCCAGCAGCGGCCGAGAGACAGGGGTTGGAGATACGCAGTATTTT
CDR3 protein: CASSGRETGVGDTQYF

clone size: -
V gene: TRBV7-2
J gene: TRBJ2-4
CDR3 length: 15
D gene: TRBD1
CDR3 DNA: TGTGCCAGCAGCTTAGCGGGACAGGGGACGGACATTCAGTACTTC
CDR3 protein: CASSLAGQGTDIQYF

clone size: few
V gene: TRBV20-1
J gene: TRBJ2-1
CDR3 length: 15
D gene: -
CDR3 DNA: TGCAGTGCTACCTTCCTAGGACCTTCCTACAATGAGCAGTTCTTC
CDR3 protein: CSATFLGPSYNEQFF

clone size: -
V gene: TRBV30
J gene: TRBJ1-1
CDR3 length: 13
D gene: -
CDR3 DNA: TGTGCCTGGAGCCGGGGTACGTACACTGAAGCTTTCTTT
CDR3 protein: CAWSRGTYTEAFF

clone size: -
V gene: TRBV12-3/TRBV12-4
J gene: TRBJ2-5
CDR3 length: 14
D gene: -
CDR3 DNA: TGTGCCAGCAGTTTTGCGCGGAGCCAAGAGACCCAGTACTTC
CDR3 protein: CASSFARSQETQYF

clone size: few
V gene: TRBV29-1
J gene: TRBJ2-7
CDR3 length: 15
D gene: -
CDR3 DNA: TGCAGCGCCATGGGGAGTCTCCCTCCCCTCTACGAGCAGTACTTC
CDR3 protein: CSAMGSLPPLYEQYF

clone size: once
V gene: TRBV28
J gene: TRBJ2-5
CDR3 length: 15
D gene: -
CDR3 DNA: TGTGCCAGCAGTTTACTGGACAGACATTCCGGGACCCAGTACTTC
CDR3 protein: CASSLLDRHSGTQYF

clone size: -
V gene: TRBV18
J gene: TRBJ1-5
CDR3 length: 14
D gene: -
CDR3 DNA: TGTGCCAGCTCACCACGGGTAGGGGATCAGCCCCAGCATTTT
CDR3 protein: CASSPRVGDQPQHF

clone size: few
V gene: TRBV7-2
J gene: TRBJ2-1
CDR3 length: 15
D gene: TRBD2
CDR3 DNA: TGTGCCAGCAGCTTCAGCGGGGGCATATACAATGAGCAGTTCTTC
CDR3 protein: CASSFSGGIYNEQFF

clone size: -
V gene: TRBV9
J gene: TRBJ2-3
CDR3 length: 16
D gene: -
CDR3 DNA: TGTGCCAGCAGCGTAGATTGGGGGGGCAGGACAGATACGCGGTATTTT
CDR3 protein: CASSVDWGGRTDTRYF

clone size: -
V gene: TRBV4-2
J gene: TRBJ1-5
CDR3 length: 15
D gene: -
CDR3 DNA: TGTGCCAGCAGCCAGGAAGATACAGAAAATCAGCCCCAGCATTTT
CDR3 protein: CASSQEDTENQPQHF

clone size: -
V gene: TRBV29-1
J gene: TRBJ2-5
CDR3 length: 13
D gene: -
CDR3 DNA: TGCAGCGTTGAAGTACAGGCCCAAGAGACCCAGTACTTC
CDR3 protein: CSVEVQAQETQYF

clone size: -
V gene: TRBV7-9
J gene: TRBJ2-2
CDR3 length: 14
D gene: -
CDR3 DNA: TGTGCCAGCAGCTACCGATCCCTTGGGGGGGAGCTGTTTTTT
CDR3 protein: CASSYRSLGGELFF

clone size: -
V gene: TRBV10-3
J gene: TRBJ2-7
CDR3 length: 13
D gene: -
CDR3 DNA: TGTGCCATCAGTGAGAGAAAAGCCTACGAGCAGTACTTC
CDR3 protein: CAISERKAYEQYF

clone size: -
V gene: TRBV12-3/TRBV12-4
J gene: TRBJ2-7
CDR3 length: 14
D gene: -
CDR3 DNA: TGTGCCAGCAGTCAACAGGGGAGGCGATACGAGCAGTACTTC
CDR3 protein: CASSQQGRRYEQYF

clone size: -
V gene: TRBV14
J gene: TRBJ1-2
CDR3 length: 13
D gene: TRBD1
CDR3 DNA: TGTGCCAGCAGCGCGGGACAGGCTCGGGGCTACACCTTC
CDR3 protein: CASSAGQARGYTF

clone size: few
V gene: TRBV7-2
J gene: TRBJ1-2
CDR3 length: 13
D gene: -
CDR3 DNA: TGTGCCAGCAGCGTATTGGGCAGCTATGGCTACACCTTC
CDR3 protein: CASSVLGSYGYTF

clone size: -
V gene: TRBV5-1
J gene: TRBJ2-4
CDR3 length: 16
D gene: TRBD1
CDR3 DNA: TGCGCCAGCAGCGATGACAGGGGAAGGGCCAAAAACATTCAGTACTTC
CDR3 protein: CASSDDRGRAKNIQYF

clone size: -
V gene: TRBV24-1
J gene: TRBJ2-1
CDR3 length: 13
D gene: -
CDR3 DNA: TGTGCCACCAGTGATTTAAAGTACAATGAGCAGTTCTTC
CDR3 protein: CATSDLKYNEQFF

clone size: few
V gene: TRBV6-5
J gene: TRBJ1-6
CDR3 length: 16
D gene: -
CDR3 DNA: TGTGCCAGCAGTTACTCGACCGGGGATTTTCGCTCACCCCTCCACTTT
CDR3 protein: CASSYSTGDFRSPLHF

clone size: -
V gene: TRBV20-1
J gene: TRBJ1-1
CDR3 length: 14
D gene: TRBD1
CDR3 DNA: TGCAGTGCGAGAAGGGGGCTATGGAACACTGAAGCTTTCTTT
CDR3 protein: CSARRGLWNTEAFF

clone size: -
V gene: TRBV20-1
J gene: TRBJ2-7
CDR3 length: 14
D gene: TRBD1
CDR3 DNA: TGCAGTGCTAGGTCCAGACAGGGTTTCTACGAGCAGTACTTC
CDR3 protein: CSARSRQGFYEQYF

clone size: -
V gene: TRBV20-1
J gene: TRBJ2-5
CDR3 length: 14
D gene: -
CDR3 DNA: TGCAGTGCTGGACAGACAGGGAGGACGGAGACCCAGTACTTC
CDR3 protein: CSAGQTGRTETQYF